These 30 T cell receptor beta chains were sequenced from one sample in a study of blood T cell repertoires in COVID-19. Using immunoSEQ multiplex PCR, the repertoire was profiled, and TCRdb retains in-frame clones only, with some absent. Of about 160,000 clones in the sample, 75% to 85% were seen once. The sequencing input was peripheral blood. Source of these receptors: a woman aged 60 to 75 with COVID-19, enrolled during active disease.

This clone has only a few counts. The genes are TRBV6-1 and TRBJ1-6; 7 bases line up with TRBD1. The CDR3 is 14 residues long. The trim removed 3 bases at V and 10 bases at J, leaving 6 bases unmatched. Germline V gene data show CDR1 as MNHNS and CDR2 as SASEGT. DNA of the CDR3: TGTGCCAGCAGTGACAAGAGGGGGCAATCACCCCTCCACTTT. Translating it yields CASSDKRGQSPLHF.

The rearrangement uses TRBV7-3 and TRBJ2-1, with D unresolved. CDR3 length equals 19 residues. Germline CDR1 SGHTA, CDR2 FQGTGA. V dropped 2 bases and J dropped 0 bases, with 20 bases sitting between them. The DNA for the CDR3 is TGTGCCAGCAGCTTATATCTCAGGTCAGGCGTCTCCTCCTACAATGAGCAGTTCTTC. Translating it yields CASSLYLRSGVSSYNEQFF.

The rearrangement joins TRBV5-1 to TRBJ2-1; 8 nucleotides align to TRBD2. After removal of 6 bases from V and 2 bases from J, the junction contained 4 bases not matched to a gene. The CDR3 extends over 14 amino acids. Germline-derived CDR1 and CDR2 are SGHRS and YFSETQ. The CDR3 region has the DNA TGCGCCAGCAAAATAGCGGGGACCTACAATGAGCAGTTCTTC. It is translated as CASKIAGTYNEQFF.

This chain uses TRBV23-1 with TRBJ1-3; D is undetermined. TRBV23-1 has ORF status, its function being uncertain. CDR3 size: 15 residues. The ends were cut back, 4 bases at V and 3 bases at J, with 13 bases in the middle. CDR3 loop: CASSLPWRNGNTIYF. The CDR3 DNA sequence: TGCGCCAGCAGTCTCCCCTGGAGGAATGGAAACACCATATATTTT.

This clone was seen repeatedly, ten times or more. The J gene is TRBJ2-5, the V gene TRBV6-5; D may be TRBD2 (6 bases). The V and J ends lost 7 bases and 5 bases respectively, with 20 bases between them. The CDR3 runs 15 residues. CDR1 is MNHEY and CDR2 is SVGAGI in the germline V gene. CDR3 loop: CASTIERGGSETQYF. CDR3 nucleotides: TGTGCCAGCACGATTGAGAGGGGAGGAAGTGAGACCCAGTACTTC.

The sample holds a few counts of this clone. J is TRBJ2-1 and V is TRBV6-2 or TRBV6-3; 8 nucleotides match TRBD2. Looked up from germline, CDR1 is MNHEY and CDR2 is SVGEGT. Unmatched junction bases numbered 4, after V lost 1 base and J lost 2 bases. This CDR3 contains 16 residues. As DNA, the CDR3 is TGTGCCAGCAGTTACTTTAGCGGGGTTCCCTACAATGAGCAGTTCTTC. This codes for CASSYFSGVPYNEQFF.

This clone was recorded at least ten times. The gene calls are TRBV5-4 and TRBJ2-1; 12 bases are shared with TRBD2. Germline V CDR1 and CDR2: SGHNT, YYREEE (reference sequence). J was trimmed by 4 bases and V by 0 bases; bases with no gene match: 2. CDR3 length: 16 residues. CDR3 residues: CASSLGTSGKYNEQFF. The CDR3 region has the DNA TGTGCCAGCAGCTTGGGGACTAGCGGGAAGTACAATGAGCAGTTCTTC.

The rearrangement uses TRBV6-2 or TRBV6-3 and TRBJ1-5, with D possibly being TRBD1 (5 bases). CDR1 and CDR2 (germline): MNHEY, SVGEGT. The V end lost 4 bases, the J end lost 4 bases, and 14 bases lay between the germline ends. This CDR3 spans 15 amino acids. The CDR3 region has the DNA TGTGCCAGCAGTTTGGAGGGGATCCCTAATCAGCCCCAGCATTTT. This translates into CASSLEGIPNQPQHF.

This clone was detected only a few times. A read error is likely, as this CDR3 ends without the conserved phenylalanine or tryptophan. The DNA is left out, because the CDR3 cannot be placed on it with certainty; the CDR3 is given as TCRdb lists it. The genes are TRBV5-4 and TRBJ1-1. CDR1 is SGHNT, CDR2 YYREEE, per germline (reference sequence). The CDR3 is 14 residues long, counting both termini. CDR3: CASSLLAGHPSSVV.

In its sample, this clone was seen once. V gene TRBV20-1 combines with J gene TRBJ2-3; possibly TRBD2 for D (5 bases). V was trimmed by 3 bases and J by 3 bases, leaving 13 bases between them. The CDR3 contains 14 residues. The V gene's germline CDR1 is DFQATT and CDR2 SNEGSKA (reference sequence). This chain's CDR3 is CSASGEGLTDTQYF. The CDR3 nucleotides are TGCAGTGCTAGTGGTGAGGGCCTGACAGATACGCAGTATTTT.

The chain recombines TRBV6-5 with TRBJ2-2; D call uncertain. CDR1 MNHEY and CDR2 SVGAGI come from the germline V gene. The CDR3 runs 15 residues. The V end was cut by 6 bases, the J end by 0 bases, with 11 bases between. CDR3 sequence (DNA): TGTGCCAGCAGGATTGGCCAGGCGAACACCGGGGAGCTGTTTTTT. It encodes CASRIGQANTGELFF.

The chain combines TRBV5-1 with TRBJ2-1; TRBD2 aligns across 7 bases. The CDR3 consists of 17 residues. Germline V lookup: CDR1 SGHRS, CDR2 YFSETQ. J gave up 5 bases and V 3 bases, and 14 bases lay outside the gene matches. For the CDR3, the DNA is TGCGCCAGCAGCTCTAACAGCGGGGTACGATTAGACAATGAGCAGTTCTTC. Translated, it gives CASSSNSGVRLDNEQFF.

V gene TRBV28 combines with J gene TRBJ1-5, with 7 bases identical to TRBD1. Germline V CDR1 and CDR2: MDHEN, SYDVKM. The CDR3 sequence is 15 residues long. Trimming took 5 bases from V and 4 from J; bases not matched to a gene: 8. CDR3 loop: CASSPRQGQNQPQHF. The CDR3 region has the DNA TGTGCCAGCAGTCCCAGACAGGGTCAGAATCAGCCCCAGCATTTT.

The chain has TRBV9 and TRBJ2-4, with a tentative D call TRBD2 (7 bases). Germline V lookup: CDR1 SGDLS, CDR2 YYNGEE. V shed 7 bases and J shed 8 bases, with 16 bases lying between them. The CDR3 spans 13 residues. As DNA, the CDR3 is TGTGCCAGCCAGGGGCGGGGGAGTTACATTCAGTACTTC. Its protein is CASQGRGSYIQYF.

The chain carries TRBV30 and TRBJ1-6; TRBD1 matches 7 bases. Germline V gene lookup returns CDR1 GTSNPN and CDR2 SVGIG (reference sequence). Losses at the gene ends were 0 bases for V and 10 bases for J; bases not matched to a gene: 9. This CDR3 region has 15 residues. CDR3 sequence reads: CAWSVSRQGRSPLHF. The CDR3 DNA reads as TGTGCCTGGAGTGTATCCCGACAGGGCCGGTCACCCCTCCACTTT.

The chain employs TRBV24-1 and TRBJ2-1, with D perhaps TRBD1 (5 bases). Germline CDR1 reads KGHDR; CDR2 reads SFDVKD. This CDR3 spans 16 amino acids. V lost 3 bases, J lost 8 bases, and 19 bases lay in between. CDR3 DNA sequence: TGTGCCACCAGTGATAGGACACCGGCTATCGCGCATGAGCAGTTCTTC. Its translation: CATSDRTPAIAHEQFF.

This clone has only one observation. The germline gene is not matched at one end of the junction; a read error may be the cause. J is TRBJ1-5 and V is TRBV7-7; 7 bases map to TRBD1. Germline V CDR1 and CDR2: SSHAT, FNYEAQ (reference sequence). This CDR3 contains 15 residues. The CDR3 sequence is CASRFTGEVNQPQHF. In DNA form, the CDR3 reads TGTGCTAGCAGGTTTACAGGGGAGGTGAATCAGCCCCAGCATTTT.

The chain carries TRBV10-3 and TRBJ2-3, with D unresolved. V dropped 0 bases and J dropped 0 bases, with 7 bases sitting between them. This CDR3 has 15 amino acids. The germline CDR1 and CDR2 sequences are ENHRY and SYGVKD. CDR3 DNA sequence: TGTGCCATCAGTGAGTCTGGGCCTAGCACAGATACGCAGTATTTT. Protein: CAISESGPSTDTQYF.

V and J are TRBV29-1 and TRBJ2-5; the match to TRBD1 covers 9 bases. After removal of 6 bases from V and 3 bases from J, the junction contained 5 bases not matched to a gene. This CDR3 contains 13 residues. CDR1 and CDR2 (germline): SQVTM, ANQGSEA. CDR3 loop: CSVADRGKETQYF. Written as DNA, the CDR3 is TGCAGCGTGGCCGACAGGGGGAAAGAGACCCAGTACTTC.

This clone was seen a few times. The CDR3 DNA follows: TGTGCCATCGTTAGGGGGGGGTCCTACGAGCAGTACTTC. Translated, it gives CAIVRGGSYEQYF. The genes are TRBV2 and TRBJ2-7; D is possibly TRBD2 (7 bases). The CDR3 consists of 13 residues. Trimming left V 10 bases short and J 1 base short, with 14 bases between. CDR1 and CDR2 (germline): SNHLY, FYNNEI.

This rearrangement joins TRBV6-5 to TRBJ2-7; TRBD2 matches 7 bases. V lost 11 bases, J lost 4 bases, and 11 bases stayed unmatched. CDR1 and CDR2 from the germline V gene are MNHEY and SVGAGI. The CDR3 is made up of 13 amino acids. CDR3 loop: CAGGGPWSYEQYF. The CDR3 bases are TGTGCCGGCGGGGGACCCTGGAGTTACGAGCAGTACTTC.

The rearrangement uses TRBV12-3 or TRBV12-4 and TRBJ2-3, with D uncertain. This CDR3 spans 13 amino acids. Trimming stripped 6 bases from V and 12 bases from J, with 19 bases between. In nucleotides, the CDR3 is TGTGCCAGCAGCCCCCCACCCCTCCCGAGCCAGTATTTT. It is translated as CASSPPPLPSQYF.

This clone was detected once. The chain uses TRBV10-2 and TRBJ1-3; D perhaps matches TRBD1 (6 bases). CDR1 is WSHSY, CDR2 SAAADI, per germline. CDR3 length: 14 amino acids. V was clipped by 7 bases and J by 0 bases, with 10 bases between them. CDR3 protein: CASKKQGSGNTIYF. CDR3 sequence (DNA): TGCGCCAGCAAAAAACAGGGCTCTGGAAACACCATATATTTT.

CDR3 residues: CSSRLAENTDTQYF. The CDR3 bases are TGCAGCAGCAGACTAGCGGAGAACACAGATACGCAGTATTTT. The chain has TRBV29-1 and TRBJ2-3; 9 bases match TRBD2. This CDR3 region has 14 residues. CDR1 is SQVTM and CDR2 is ANQGSEA in the germline V gene. The J segment lost 2 bases and the V segment lost 8 bases, leaving 8 bases of the junction unmatched.

The gene calls are TRBV5-1 and TRBJ2-7; 11 bases align to TRBD2. The J segment lost 0 bases and the V segment lost 4 bases, leaving 6 bases of the junction unmatched. This CDR3 region has 16 residues. The germline CDR1 and CDR2 sequences are SGHRS and YFSETQ. This CDR3 is CASSPGTSGSSYEQYF. The CDR3 DNA reads TGCGCCAGCAGCCCCGGGACTAGCGGTTCCTCCTACGAGCAGTACTTC. The complete variable domain, with remaining parts taken from reference TRBV5-1 and TRBJ2-7, reads KAGVTQTPRYLIKTRGQQVTLSCSPISGHRSVSWYQQTPGQGLQFLFEYFSETQRNKGNFPGRFSGRQFSNSRSEMNVSTLELGDSALYLCASSPGTSGSSYEQYFGPGTRLTVT.

This chain joins TRBV18 and TRBJ1-2; 8 bases map to TRBD1. V was clipped by 3 bases and J by 2 bases; unmatched bases: 2. Germline lookup yields CDR1 KGHSH and CDR2 LQKENI. The CDR3 runs 14 residues. The CDR3 DNA reads TGTGCCAGCTCACCGGGACAGGCCAACTATGGCTACACCTTC. It is translated as CASSPGQANYGYTF.

The gene calls are TRBV19 and TRBJ1-1; weak D call: TRBD1 (6 bases). Trimming pared 5 bases from V and 2 bases from J, leaving 12 bases between. From germline, CDR1 is LNHDA and CDR2 SQIVND (reference sequence). The CDR3 has 14 amino acids. CDR3 sequence (DNA): TGTGCCAGTAGTCAAGGGACACTTAACACTGAAGCTTTCTTT. Translated: CASSQGTLNTEAFF. Based on the CDR3 plus reference TRBV19 and TRBJ1-1, the full variable domain is DGGITQSPKYLFRKEGQNVTLSCEQNLNHDAMYWYRQDPGQGLRLIYYSQIVNDFQKGDIAEGYSVSREKKESFPLTVTSAQKNPTAFYLCASSQGTLNTEAFFGQGTRLTVV.

As DNA, the CDR3 is TGTGCCAGCAACGTACAGACTAGCGGGAGACATGAGCAGTTCTTC. Residues: CASNVQTSGRHEQFF. The chain is built from TRBV28 and TRBJ2-1, with 12 positions matching TRBD2. With V trimmed by 7 bases and J by 8 bases, 9 bases remained unmatched. This CDR3 contains 15 residues. Germline CDR1 MDHEN, CDR2 SYDVKM.

This chain connects TRBV2 to TRBJ2-2; 14 bases align to TRBD2. Germline CDR1 reads SNHLY; CDR2 reads FYNNEI. With V trimmed by 2 bases and J by 1 base, 3 bases remained unmatched. The CDR3 has 18 amino acids. CDR3 sequence (DNA): TGTGCCAGCAGTGAATCGACTAGCGGGGGGGAGAACACCGGGGAGCTGTTTTTT. As protein: CASSESTSGGENTGELFF. Full variable domain (outside the CDR3, taken from reference TRBV2 and TRBJ2-2): EPEVTQTPSHQVTQMGQEVILRCVPISNHLYFYWYRQILGQKVEFLVSFYNNEISEKSEIFDDQFSVERPDGSNFTLKIRSTKLEDSAMYFCASSESTSGGENTGELFFGEGSRLTVL.

This rearrangement joins TRBV19 to TRBJ2-7; TRBD2 matches at 12 bases. The CDR3 is 14 residues long. From germline, CDR1 is LNHDA and CDR2 SQIVND (reference sequence). V was pared by 5 bases and J by 6 bases, with 5 bases of the junction left unmatched. DNA of the CDR3: TGTGCCAGTAGTCCTGGACTAGCGGGAAGCGAGCAGTACTTC. This encodes CASSPGLAGSEQYF.